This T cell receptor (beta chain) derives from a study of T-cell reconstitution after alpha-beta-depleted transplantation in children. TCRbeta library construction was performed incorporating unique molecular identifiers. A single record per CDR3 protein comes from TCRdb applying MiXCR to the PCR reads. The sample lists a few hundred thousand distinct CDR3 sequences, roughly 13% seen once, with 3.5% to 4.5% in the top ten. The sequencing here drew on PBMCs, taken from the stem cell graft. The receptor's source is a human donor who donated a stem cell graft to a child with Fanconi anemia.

In DNA form, the CDR3 reads TGTGCCAGCAGGCCCAGTTTAATACAGGGAGGAATGAACACTGAAGCTTTCTTT. This translates into CASRPSLIQGGMNTEAFF. The chain carries TRBV6-5 and TRBJ1-1; D may be TRBD1 (6 bases). This CDR3 spans 18 amino acids. Trimming removed 6 bases from V and 0 bases from J, with 23 bases in between. CDR1 is MNHEY and CDR2 is SVGAGI in the germline V gene.